The clone carrying this TCR beta chain was picked up one time. Deletions cut 5 bases from V and 2 bases from J, with 3 bases between. CDR1 and CDR2 (germline): MDHEN, SYDVKM. The CDR3 is 12 residues long. This specimen belongs to a study of blood T cell repertoires in COVID-19. Study overall: Samples representing acute and convalescent COVID-19 were sourced from the United States, Italy and Spain. T cells, B-cell-depleted T cells, or PBMCs supplied cDNA or gDNA.

Assay: immunoSEQ multiplex PCR; the TCRdb copy retains only in-frame clones and omits some. The sample comprises approximately 120,000 clones, over 75% of which are singletons, and 5.5% to 8.5% rests with the top ten. The specimen was peripheral blood. The TCR comes from a woman aged 50 to 65 with acute or convalescent COVID-19. This chain connects TRBV28 to TRBJ2-2; D is unresolved. CDR3 coding DNA: TGTGCCAGCAGTCTTAACACCGGGGAGCTGTTTTTT. Translation gives CASSLNTGELFF.